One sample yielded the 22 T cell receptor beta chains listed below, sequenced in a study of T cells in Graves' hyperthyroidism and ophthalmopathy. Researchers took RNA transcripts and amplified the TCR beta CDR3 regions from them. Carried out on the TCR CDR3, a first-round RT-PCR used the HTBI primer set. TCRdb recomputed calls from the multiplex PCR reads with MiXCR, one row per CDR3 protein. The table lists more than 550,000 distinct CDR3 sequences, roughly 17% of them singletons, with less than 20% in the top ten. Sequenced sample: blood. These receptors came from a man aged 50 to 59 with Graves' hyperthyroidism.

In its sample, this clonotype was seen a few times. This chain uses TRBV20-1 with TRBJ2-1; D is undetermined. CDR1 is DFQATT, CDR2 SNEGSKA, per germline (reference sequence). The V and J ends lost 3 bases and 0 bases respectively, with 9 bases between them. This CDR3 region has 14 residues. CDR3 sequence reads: CSARDGNSYNEQFF. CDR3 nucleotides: TGCAGTGCTAGGGACGGAAACTCCTACAATGAGCAGTTCTTC.

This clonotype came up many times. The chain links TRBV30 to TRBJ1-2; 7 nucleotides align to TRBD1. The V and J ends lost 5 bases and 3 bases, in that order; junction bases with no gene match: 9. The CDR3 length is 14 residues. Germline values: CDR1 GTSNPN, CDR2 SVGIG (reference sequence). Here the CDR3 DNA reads TGTGCCTGGGAGCCTTCTACAGGGGACTATGGCTACACCTTC. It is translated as CAWEPSTGDYGYTF.

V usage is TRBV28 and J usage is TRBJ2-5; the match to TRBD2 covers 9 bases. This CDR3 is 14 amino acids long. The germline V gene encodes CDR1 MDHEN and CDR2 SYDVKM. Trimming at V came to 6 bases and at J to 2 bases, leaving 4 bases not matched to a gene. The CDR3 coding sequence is TGTGCCAGCAGAATGGGACTAGCTCAAGAGACCCAGTACTTC. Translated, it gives CASRMGLAQETQYF.

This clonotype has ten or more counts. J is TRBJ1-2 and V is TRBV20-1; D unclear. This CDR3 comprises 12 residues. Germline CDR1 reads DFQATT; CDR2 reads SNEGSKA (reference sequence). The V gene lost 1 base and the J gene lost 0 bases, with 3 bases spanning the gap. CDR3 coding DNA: TGCAGTGCTAGAGGGACTAACTATGGCTACACCTTC. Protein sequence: CSARGTNYGYTF.

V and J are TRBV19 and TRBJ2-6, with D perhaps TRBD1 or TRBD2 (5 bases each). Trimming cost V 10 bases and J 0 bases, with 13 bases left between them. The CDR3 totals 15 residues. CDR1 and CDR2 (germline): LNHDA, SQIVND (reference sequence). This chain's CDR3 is CATTWGISGANVLTF. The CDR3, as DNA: TGTGCCACAACGTGGGGGATCTCTGGGGCCAACGTCCTGACTTTC.

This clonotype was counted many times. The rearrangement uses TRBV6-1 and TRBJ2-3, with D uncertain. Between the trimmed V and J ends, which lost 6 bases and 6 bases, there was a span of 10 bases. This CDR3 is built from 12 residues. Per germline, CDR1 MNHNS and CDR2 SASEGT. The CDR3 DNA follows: TGTGCCAGCAGCACCCAGACGGATACGCAGTATTTT. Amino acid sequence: CASSTQTDTQYF.

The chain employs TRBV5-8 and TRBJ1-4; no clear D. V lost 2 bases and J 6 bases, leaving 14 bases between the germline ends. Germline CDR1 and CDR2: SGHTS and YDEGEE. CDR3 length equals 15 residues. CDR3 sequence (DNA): TGTGCCAGCAGCTTCCGAGGACCAACGTATGAAAAACTGTTTTTT. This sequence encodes CASSFRGPTYEKLFF.

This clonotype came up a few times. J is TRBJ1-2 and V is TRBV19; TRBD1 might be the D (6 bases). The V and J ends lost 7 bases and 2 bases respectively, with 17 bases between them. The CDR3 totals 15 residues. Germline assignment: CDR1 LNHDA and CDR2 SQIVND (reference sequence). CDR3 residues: CASMQLDSANYGYTF. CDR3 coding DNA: TGTGCCAGTATGCAATTGGACAGCGCAAACTATGGCTACACCTTC. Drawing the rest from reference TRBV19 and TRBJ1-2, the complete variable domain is DGGITQSPKYLFRKEGQNVTLSCEQNLNHDAMYWYRQDPGQGLRLIYYSQIVNDFQKGDIAEGYSVSREKKESFPLTVTSAQKNPTAFYLCASMQLDSANYGYTFGSGTRLTVV.

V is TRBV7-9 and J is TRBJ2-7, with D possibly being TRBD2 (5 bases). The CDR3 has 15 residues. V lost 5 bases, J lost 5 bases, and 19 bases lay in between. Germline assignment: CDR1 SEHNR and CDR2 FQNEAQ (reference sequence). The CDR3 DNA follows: TGTGCCAGCAGCCCCAAGAGGCGGGTTAGCAACGAGCAGTACTTC. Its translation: CASSPKRRVSNEQYF.

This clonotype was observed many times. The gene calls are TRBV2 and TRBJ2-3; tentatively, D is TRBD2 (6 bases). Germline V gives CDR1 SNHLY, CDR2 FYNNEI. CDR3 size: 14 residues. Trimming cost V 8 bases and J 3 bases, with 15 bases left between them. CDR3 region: CASGWTTETDTQYF. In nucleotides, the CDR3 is TGTGCCAGCGGTTGGACTACAGAGACAGATACGCAGTATTTT. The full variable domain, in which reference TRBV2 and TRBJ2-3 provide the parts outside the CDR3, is EPEVTQTPSHQVTQMGQEVILRCVPISNHLYFYWYRQILGQKVEFLVSFYNNEISEKSEIFDDQFSVERPDGSNFTLKIRSTKLEDSAMYFCASGWTTETDTQYFGPGTRLTVL.

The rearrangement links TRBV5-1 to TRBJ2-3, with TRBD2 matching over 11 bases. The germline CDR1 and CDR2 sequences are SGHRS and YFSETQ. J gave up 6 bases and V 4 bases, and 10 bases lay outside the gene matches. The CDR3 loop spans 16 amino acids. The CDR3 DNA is TGCGCCAGCAGCGTAGGGACTAGCGGCGCCCTTGATACGCAGTATTTT. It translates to CASSVGTSGALDTQYF. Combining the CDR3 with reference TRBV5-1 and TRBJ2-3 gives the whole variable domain KAGVTQTPRYLIKTRGQQVTLSCSPISGHRSVSWYQQTPGQGLQFLFEYFSETQRNKGNFPGRFSGRQFSNSRSEMNVSTLELGDSALYLCASSVGTSGALDTQYFGPGTRLTVL.

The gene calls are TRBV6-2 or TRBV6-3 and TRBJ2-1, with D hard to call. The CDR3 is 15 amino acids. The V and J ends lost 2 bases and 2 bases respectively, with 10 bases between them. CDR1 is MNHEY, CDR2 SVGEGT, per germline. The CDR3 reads CASSYRTETYNEQFF. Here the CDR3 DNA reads TGTGCCAGCAGTTACCGGACGGAGACCTACAATGAGCAGTTCTTC.

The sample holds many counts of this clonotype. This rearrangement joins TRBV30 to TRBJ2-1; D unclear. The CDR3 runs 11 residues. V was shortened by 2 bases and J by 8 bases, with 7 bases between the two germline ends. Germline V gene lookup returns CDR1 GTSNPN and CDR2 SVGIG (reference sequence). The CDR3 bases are TGTGCCTGGAGTTTGGTCGATGAGCAGTTCTTC. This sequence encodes CAWSLVDEQFF.

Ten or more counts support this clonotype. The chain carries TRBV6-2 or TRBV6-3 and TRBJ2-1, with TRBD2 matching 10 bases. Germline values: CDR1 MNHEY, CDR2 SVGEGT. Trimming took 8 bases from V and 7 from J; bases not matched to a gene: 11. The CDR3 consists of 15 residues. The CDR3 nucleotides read TGTGCCAGCCTGCGAAGCGGGAGGGCCAAGAATGAGCAGTTCTTC. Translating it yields CASLRSGRAKNEQFF.

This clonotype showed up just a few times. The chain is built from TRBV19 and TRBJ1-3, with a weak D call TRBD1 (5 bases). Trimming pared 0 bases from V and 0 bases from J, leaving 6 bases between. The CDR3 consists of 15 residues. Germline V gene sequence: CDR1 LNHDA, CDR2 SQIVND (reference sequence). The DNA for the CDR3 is TGTGCCAGTAGTATAGATGGGGCCTCTGGAAACACCATATATTTT. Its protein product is CASSIDGASGNTIYF. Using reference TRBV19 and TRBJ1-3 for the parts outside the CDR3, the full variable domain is DGGITQSPKYLFRKEGQNVTLSCEQNLNHDAMYWYRQDPGQGLRLIYYSQIVNDFQKGDIAEGYSVSREKKESFPLTVTSAQKNPTAFYLCASSIDGASGNTIYFGEGSWLTVV.

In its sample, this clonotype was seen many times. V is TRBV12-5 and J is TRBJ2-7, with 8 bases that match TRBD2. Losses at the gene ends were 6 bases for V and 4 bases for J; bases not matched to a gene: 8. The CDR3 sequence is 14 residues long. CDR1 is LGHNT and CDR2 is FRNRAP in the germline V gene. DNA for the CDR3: TGTGCTAGTGGCACCCGGGAGGGCCTGTACGAGCAGTACTTC. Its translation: CASGTREGLYEQYF.

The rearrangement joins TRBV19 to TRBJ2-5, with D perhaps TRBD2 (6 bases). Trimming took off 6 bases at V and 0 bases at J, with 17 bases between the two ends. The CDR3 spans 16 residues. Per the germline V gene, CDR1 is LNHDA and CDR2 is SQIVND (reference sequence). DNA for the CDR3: TGTGCCAGTAGACAAATCTCCTCGGGGGACCAAGAGACCCAGTACTTC. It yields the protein CASRQISSGDQETQYF.

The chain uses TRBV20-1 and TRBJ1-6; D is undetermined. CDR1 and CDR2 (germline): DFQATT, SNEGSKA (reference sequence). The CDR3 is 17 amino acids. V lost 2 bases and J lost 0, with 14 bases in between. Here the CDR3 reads CSARLPQAASYNSPLHF. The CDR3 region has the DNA TGCAGTGCTAGACTTCCCCAGGCAGCCTCCTATAATTCACCCCTCCACTTT.

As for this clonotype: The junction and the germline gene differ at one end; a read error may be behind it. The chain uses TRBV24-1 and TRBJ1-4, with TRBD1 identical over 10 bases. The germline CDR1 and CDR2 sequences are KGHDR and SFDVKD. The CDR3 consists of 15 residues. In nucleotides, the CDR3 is TGTGCCTCCAGTGAGGGACAGGGGACTAATGAAAAACTGTTTTTT. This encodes CASSEGQGTNEKLFF.

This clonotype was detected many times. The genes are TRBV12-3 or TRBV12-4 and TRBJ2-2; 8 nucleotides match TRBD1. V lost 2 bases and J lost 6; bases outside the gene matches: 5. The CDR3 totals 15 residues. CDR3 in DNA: TGTGCCAGCAGTTTACGCAGGGGGCAGGCCGGGGAGCTGTTTTTT. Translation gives CASSLRRGQAGELFF.

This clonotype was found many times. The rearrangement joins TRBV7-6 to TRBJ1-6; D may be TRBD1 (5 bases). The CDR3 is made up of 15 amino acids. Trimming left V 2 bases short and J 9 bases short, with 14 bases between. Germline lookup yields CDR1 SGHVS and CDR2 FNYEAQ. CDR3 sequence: CASSLNMAGGSPLHF. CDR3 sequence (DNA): TGTGCCAGCAGCTTAAACATGGCGGGGGGTTCACCCCTCCACTTT.

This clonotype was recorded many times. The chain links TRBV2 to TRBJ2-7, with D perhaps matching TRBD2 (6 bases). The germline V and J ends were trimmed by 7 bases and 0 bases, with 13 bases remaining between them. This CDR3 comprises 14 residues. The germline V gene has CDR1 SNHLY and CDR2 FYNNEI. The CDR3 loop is CASMLRGNSYEQYF. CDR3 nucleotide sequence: TGTGCCAGCATGCTCCGCGGGAACTCCTACGAGCAGTACTTC.